The T cell receptor (beta chain) under discussion was sequenced for a study of blood T cell repertoires in COVID-19. The V segment lost 4 bases and the J segment 6 bases; nucleotides outside the gene matches: 3. This CDR3 contains 14 residues. The germline V gene has CDR1 SNHLY and CDR2 FYNNEI. Profiling relied on immunoSEQ multiplex PCR, and the TCRdb table lists in-frame clones only, not all of them. The data contain about 200,000 clones, approximately 83% of them singletons. This sequence originates from a man aged 40-49 years who had recovered from COVID-19. The chain carries TRBV2 and TRBJ1-4; 9 nucleotides align to TRBD1. Material for sequencing was PBMCs or T cells enriched from blood (not recorded which). DNA of the CDR3: TGTGCCAGCAGTGGAGGGGACAGGGATGAAAAACTGTTTTTT. Protein: CASSGGDRDEKLFF.